This TCR beta chain was recovered during a study of cytomegalovirus exposure and HLA in healthy donors. PCR used 60 Vbeta primers and 13 Jbeta primers. Produced via immunoSEQ multiplex PCR; TCRdb's table is partial and in-frame only. The sample includes 55,000 to 80,000 clones, 85% to 90% of them seen just once. Donors were nominally healthy when sampled, though unrecorded immune exposures were likely. As concerns this clone: Its target is unknown.

Broader study findings: In a later analysis, CMV-associated beta chains were mostly HLA-associated, it appeared. Earlier analysis looked at TCR beta V segments, and most were productive about 87% or about 30% of the time. As confirmed in vitro, a few CMV-associated chains were specific for CMV antigens.

Germline loops: CDR1 LNHDA, CDR2 SQIVND (reference sequence). The trim removed 2 bases at V and 1 base at J, leaving 5 bases unmatched. The CDR3 covers 18 residues. Sequences were obtained from PBMCs. This receptor was obtained from a female donor in good health and CMV-seronegative. This chain joins TRBV19 and TRBJ2-1, with 13 bases matching TRBD2. CDR3 DNA sequence: TGTGCCAGTAGTATAAGGACTAGCGGGAGTTTATCCTACAATGAGCAGTTCTTC. The encoded protein is CASSIRTSGSLSYNEQFF.